The 14 T cell receptor beta chains given below trace back to one sample, sequenced in a study of shared clonotypes between healthy human individuals. Assay used: immunoSEQ multiplex PCR; TCRdb lists only in-frame clones, some missing. Here the sample spans roughly 1 million clones, roughly 75% being singletons. Sequences were obtained from memory CD4+ T cells sorted from blood. Stated subset: CD45RA-negative fraction. The receptors originated from a man between 18 and 35 years old in good health.

This chain connects TRBV11-3 to TRBJ2-1; D is ambiguous. The CDR3 has 14 residues. Trimming took off 5 bases at V and 5 bases at J, with 13 bases between the two ends. The germline gives CDR1 SGHNT, CDR2 YENEEA. Written as DNA, the CDR3 is TGTGCCAGCAGCCAACGAGGAGCTGACAATGAGCAGTTCTTC. Amino acids: CASSQRGADNEQFF.

This clone was observed a few times. The chain combines TRBV6-1 with TRBJ1-1; D gene uncertain. Looked up from germline, CDR1 is MNHNS and CDR2 is SASEGT. The V and J ends lost 6 bases and 10 bases respectively, with 15 bases between them. The CDR3 runs to 12 residues. The DNA for the CDR3 is TGTGCCAGCAGGGAACGGCCCCCAGGAGCTTTCTTT. This sequence encodes CASRERPPGAFF.

Remarks on this clone: The junction departs from germline at one end; a sequencing error may be responsible. The rearrangement joins TRBV7-7 to TRBJ2-1, with D perhaps matching TRBD1 (5 bases). The CDR3 extends over 14 amino acids. The germline V gene has CDR1 SSHAT and CDR2 FNYEAQ (reference sequence). The CDR3 DNA sequence: TGTGCTAGCAGCTCCCGACAGTGGGACAATGAGCAGTTCTTC. Its translation is CASSSRQWDNEQFF. The whole variable domain, remainder taken from reference TRBV7-7 and TRBJ2-1, is GAGVSQSPRYKVTKRGQDVTLRCDPISSHATLYWYQQALGQGPEFLTYFNYEAQPDKSGLPSDRFSAERPEGSISTLTIQRTEQRDSAMYRCASSSRQWDNEQFFGPGTRLTVL.

The chain carries TRBV2 and TRBJ1-6; 7 nucleotides align to TRBD1. Germline trimming cut 3 bases from V and 7 bases from J; bases unmatched to any gene: 6. CDR3 length equals 15 residues. Germline lookup yields CDR1 SNHLY and CDR2 FYNNEI. The CDR3 is CASSEQGVQNSPLHF. The DNA for the CDR3 is TGTGCCAGCAGTGAGCAGGGGGTACAGAATTCACCCCTCCACTTT. The full variable domain, rest sourced from reference TRBV2 and TRBJ1-6, is EPEVTQTPSHQVTQMGQEVILRCVPISNHLYFYWYRQILGQKVEFLVSFYNNEISEKSEIFDDQFSVERPDGSNFTLKIRSTKLEDSAMYFCASSEQGVQNSPLHFGNGTRLTVT.

The genes are TRBV27 and TRBJ1-2, with a possible D match to TRBD1 (6 bases). Trimming shortened V by 7 bases and J by 4 bases, and 16 bases separated the two germline ends. CDR3 length: 14 amino acids. Germline CDR1 and CDR2: MNHEY and SMNVEV (reference sequence). The CDR3 is CASKGDMRPYGYTF. The CDR3 DNA sequence: TGTGCCAGCAAGGGGGACATGCGTCCCTATGGCTACACCTTC.

The chain recombines TRBV7-2 with TRBJ1-6; D uncertain. The germline V gene encodes CDR1 SGHTA and CDR2 FQGNSA. This CDR3 is built from 16 residues. Deletions cut 1 base from V and 7 bases from J, with 14 bases between. This CDR3 is CASSLDPGRSNSPLHF. Written as DNA, the CDR3 is TGTGCCAGCAGCTTAGACCCGGGTAGAAGCAATTCACCCCTCCACTTT. Full variable domain (remainder filled in from reference TRBV7-2 and TRBJ1-6): GAGVSQSPSNKVTEKGKDVELRCDPISGHTALYWYRQSLGQGLEFLIYFQGNSAPDKSGLPSDRFSAERTGGSVSTLTIQRTQQEDSAVYLCASSLDPGRSNSPLHFGNGTRLTVT.

This chain connects TRBV2 to TRBJ1-1; tentative D call: TRBD1 (5 bases). Germline loops: CDR1 SNHLY, CDR2 FYNNEI. This CDR3 comprises 13 residues. Trimming cost V 5 bases and J 2 bases, with 9 bases left between them. DNA for the CDR3: TGTGCCAGCAGTATTACAGGTAACACTGAAGCTTTCTTT. Residues: CASSITGNTEAFF.

V usage is TRBV7-2 and J usage is TRBJ2-7, with 10 bases fitting TRBD2. Trimming removed 5 bases from V and 4 bases from J; junction bases left unmatched: 8. Looked up from germline, CDR1 is SGHTA and CDR2 is FQGNSA. The CDR3 has 15 residues. CDR3 amino acids: CASSPVAGGLYEQYF. The CDR3 nucleotides read TGTGCCAGCAGCCCGGTAGCGGGAGGTCTATACGAGCAGTACTTC.

This sequence joins TRBV7-2 and TRBJ2-1, with D possibly being TRBD2 (5 bases). CDR1 and CDR2 (germline): SGHTA, FQGNSA. Trimming took off 1 base at V and 6 bases at J, with 7 bases between the two ends. The CDR3 loop spans 13 amino acids. The CDR3: CASSLVRGNEQFF. The CDR3, as DNA: TGTGCCAGCAGCTTAGTACGGGGCAATGAGCAGTTCTTC.

The V call is TRBV5-4, the J call TRBJ2-7; 8 nucleotides agree with TRBD2. Germline trimming cut 3 bases from V and 4 bases from J; bases unmatched to any gene: 6. Germline CDR1 reads SGHNT; CDR2 reads YYREEE (reference sequence). The CDR3 extends over 14 amino acids. CDR3 in DNA: TGTGCCAGCAGCTCCGGGGGGGCATGGTACGAGCAGTACTTC. Its translation: CASSSGGAWYEQYF.

The gene calls are TRBV15 and TRBJ1-2; D may be TRBD1 (6 bases). The CDR3 consists of 13 residues. CDR1 LNHNV and CDR2 YYDKDF come from the germline V gene (reference sequence). V was pared by 3 bases and J by 4 bases, with 9 bases between. CDR3 loop: CATSSGTSYGYTF. The CDR3 DNA follows: TGTGCCACCAGCAGCGGGACAAGCTATGGCTACACCTTC.

This clone was seen a handful of times. The V gene is TRBV14, the J gene TRBJ2-5; TRBD1 is a possible D gene (6 bases). This CDR3 contains 15 residues. Trimming cost V 4 bases and J 2 bases, with 14 bases left between them. Germline assignment: CDR1 SGHDN and CDR2 FVKESK. The CDR3 DNA follows: TGTGCCAGCAGCCGCCGGACAGTTATACAAGAGACCCAGTACTTC. It is translated as CASSRRTVIQETQYF. Based on the CDR3 plus reference TRBV14 and TRBJ2-5, the full variable domain is EAGVTQFPSHSVIEKGQTVTLRCDPISGHDNLYWYRRVMGKEIKFLLHFVKESKQDESGMPNNRFLAERTGGTYSTLKVQPAELEDSGVYFCASSRRTVIQETQYFGPGTRLLVL.

Only one count was recorded for this clone. The chain combines TRBV2 with TRBJ2-1; D perhaps matches TRBD2 (6 bases). The CDR3 spans 14 residues. Germline loops: CDR1 SNHLY, CDR2 FYNNEI. Trimming took off 7 bases at V and 0 bases at J, with 10 bases between the two ends. The CDR3 DNA sequence: TGTGCCAGCACGACTAGTAGCTCCTACAATGAGCAGTTCTTC. Translated: CASTTSSSYNEQFF.

The V gene is TRBV5-5, the J gene TRBJ2-7; D tentatively reads TRBD1 or TRBD2 (5 bases each). The CDR3 covers 14 residues. V was shortened by 4 bases and J by 3 bases, with 14 bases between the two germline ends. Per germline, CDR1 SGHKS and CDR2 YYEKEE (reference sequence). The CDR3 reads CASSLRDGDYEQYF. The CDR3 nucleotides are TGTGCCAGCAGCCTCCGGGACGGAGACTACGAGCAGTACTTC.